The 3 T cell receptor beta chains below come from one sample, sequenced in a study of Ad26.COV2.S vaccination and SARS-CoV-2 variants. Treatment indicated: around 19 received Ad26.COV2.S at low or high dose, single or two shots; about 5 received placebo; per-sample allocation not given. The investigators took samples on day 63 after the first vaccine or placebo injection. The data were produced by immunoSEQ multiplex PCR, yet TCRdb's version contains in-frame clones alone and is incomplete. Among about 370,000 clones listed, about 88% were seen once. The sequencing used peripheral blood, collected in a trial of Ad26.COV2.S vaccine versus placebo. All receptors come from a person aged 18-65 years who received the Ad26.COV2.S COVID-19 vaccine or a placebo.

The chain employs TRBV27 and TRBJ1-1; D is uncertain. Germline values: CDR1 MNHEY, CDR2 SMNVEV (reference sequence). The ends were cut back, 6 bases at V and 0 bases at J, with 11 bases in the middle. The CDR3 is 14 amino acids. As DNA, the CDR3 is TGTGCCAGCAGCTTTAACAGCTTGAACACTGAAGCTTTCTTT. It specifies CASSFNSLNTEAFF.

Only one count was recorded for this clone. V usage is TRBV6-6 and J usage is TRBJ1-3; 7 nucleotides agree with TRBD1. Germline V lookup: CDR1 MNHNY, CDR2 SVGAGI (reference sequence). With V trimmed by 5 bases and J by 0 bases, 7 bases remained unmatched. This CDR3 contains 16 residues. This CDR3 reads CASSRYRGPSGNTIYF. The CDR3 nucleotides are TGTGCCAGCAGTCGATACAGGGGTCCCTCTGGAAACACCATATATTTT.

V is TRBV28 and J is TRBJ1-2; D gene ambiguous. Germline V gene data show CDR1 as MDHEN and CDR2 as SYDVKM. Trimming removed 2 bases from V and 8 bases from J, with 9 bases in between. This CDR3 has 12 amino acids. The CDR3 reads CASSLKGLGYTF. The CDR3 coding sequence is TGTGCCAGCAGTTTAAAGGGTCTGGGCTACACCTTC.